This paragraph reports one TCR beta chain. Its antigen is unknown. This sample also contains other DNA sequences that code for the same CDR3. Via the germline V gene, CDR1 is SGHVS and CDR2 FQNEAQ. Spanning cysteine to phenylalanine, the CDR3 consists of 15 amino acids. Only the CDR3 DNA stays, 45 bases, in frame from base 1. Relative to germline, V is missing 6 bases and J is missing 6 bases, with 13 bases of the junction outside any gene match. Library prep was done by the immunoSEQ multiplex PCR assay. A mixture of 60 forward primers for TCR Vbeta segments and 13 reverse primers for TCR Jbeta segments was used in the multiplex PCR. The CDR3 region of rearranged TCR beta genes was amplified from genomic DNA by a multiplex PCR assay. The Illumina HiSeq System was used to sequence the amplified TCR beta libraries as 87-base-pair reads. Processing in the source paper ran as follows. Across the 640 or so repertoires, a later analysis counted tens of millions of unique TCR beta chains, 9.5 million to 12 million of which were shared by at least two donors. Raw reads were error-corrected and collapsed into unique sequences by a nearest-neighbor algorithm in which closely related sequences were merged to remove PCR and sequencing errors. V, D and J gene segments were assigned by aligning CDR3 sequences to IMGT reference sequences. For a sequence to be retained, a match of at least six nucleotides to both a V gene segment and a J gene segment was required. A rearrangement counted as productive if the CDR3 had no stop codons and remained in frame with V and J, and every other rearrangement counted as non-productive. CDR3 was defined according to IMGT convention as the region running from the second conserved V-encoded cysteine to the conserved J-encoded phenylalanine. The earlier analysis of some 540 of the donors excluded any sequence lacking an unambiguous match to a single V gene segment. An earlier analysis of a few hundred of the donors called V segments functional above 56.7% productive rearrangements and segregating when the between-donor standard deviation exceeded 5%. A statistical classification framework was built for diagnosing cytomegalovirus status from the catalog of TCR beta chain sequences. A later analysis assigned V and J genes by comparing TCR nucleotide sequences with IMGT/GENE-DB human TR gene sequences. The TCRdist pipeline was used in a later analysis to assign CDR3 sequences and most-parsimonious VDJ recombination scenarios. A later analysis defined each TCR beta chain by its CDR3 amino acid sequence plus V-gene family, and excluded reads lacking a unique V-gene family. To address suspected cross-contamination and a sequencing artifact, a later analysis removed a few hundred highly shared, low-generation-probability nucleotide sequences. In a later analysis, a clonal expansion index was calculated for each public chain from normalized within-repertoire ranks of inferred template counts. A later analysis computed generation probabilities with a VDJ recombination model fitted to out-of-frame rearrangements, and checked the results against IGoR. In a later analysis, TCR-TCR, TCR-HLA and TCR-CMV co-occurrence was scored with hypergeometric tests, and a repertoire-size bias correction was applied to TCR pairs. A later analysis estimated false discovery rates by permuting HLA or CMV assignments 20 times. In a later analysis, co-occurring TCRs were grouped using DBSCAN, with TCRdist sequence similarity added in when clustering inside HLA-allele-positive subsets. For co-occurrence clustering, repertoires with fewer than 30,000 or more than 120,000 public chains were excluded, along with five repertoires with anomalous nucleotide sharing. TCRdb provides this immuneACCESS table in a form limited to in-frame rearrangements. Some clones are lacking; in checked studies, under half of them reflect an unresolved V gene, and why the rest are absent is not known. The DNA gave D and trimming, while V, J and clone size come from that table. For this sample, the table gives around 75,000 clones. In total, the top ten clones hold approximately 1.6% of the sample.

The sample originates from a study of cytomegalovirus exposure and HLA in healthy donors (dated 2017 in TCRdb). For the wider study: An earlier analysis of roughly 610 of the donors reported roughly 300 Gb of sequence data and 117 million unique TCR beta sequences obtained from about 179 million T cells. Roughly 300 gigabases of sequencing data and around 87 million unique TCR sequences were included in an early release covering under 650 HLA-typed donors. The genetic ancestry cluster associated with self-reported Caucasian donors included over 80% of the roughly 400 genotyped donors. The aim of the study was to test whether cataloging public T cell receptors could identify signatures of past pathogen exposure. The study profiled the T cell repertoires of hundreds of subjects by immunosequencing and related them to cytomegalovirus serostatus. In addition to the first cohort of roughly 670 subjects, a separate validation cohort of 120 different subjects was used. The study combined high-throughput TCR immunosequencing, statistical association of individual TCRs with disease status, and machine learning to predict cytomegalovirus infection status. A later analysis re-analyzed previously published TCR beta repertoires from 666 donors and added high-resolution HLA genotyping to study TCR occurrence patterns. Rather than using new phenotypic data, the later analysis identified candidate immune exposures from TCR beta sequences and from how often those sequences occurred across donors. In an earlier analysis of over 550 of the donors, high-throughput TCR beta sequencing was used to judge whether each TCR beta V gene segment behaved as functional or pseudogenic. Alongside the repertoire data, information on donor age, sex, ethnicity and CMV serostatus was compiled. In a later genetic analysis, genome-wide SNP genotypes for about 60% of the 666 donors were used, and that subset was treated as a discovery cohort. Every repertoire in the discovery cohort had been generated on one and the same sequencing platform. HLA typing included class I and class II loci at four-digit resolution. The number of typed donors differed by locus: about 629-640 for A, B, C, DRB1 and DQB1; roughly 510 for DQA1; approximately 600 for DPA1; and 400 to 480 for DPB1. Because of strong linkage in the cohort, a few DR-DQ haplotypes were treated as single units for association and clustering. On average, 235,054 unique TCR beta nucleotide sequences were sequenced per donor among 300 to 500 genotyped donors of the cohort, with around 19% of those sequences being non-productive. General findings and caveats noted by the study authors: Seventeen rarely observed V segments, including chromosome 9 orphons, were excluded from the earlier analysis of about 610 of the donors because counts were too low. A total of 150 or so TCR beta chains were listed by the study as associated with cytomegalovirus. In a later analysis, several top co-occurrence clusters were reported to appear linked to parvovirus B19, influenza, CMV and Epstein-Barr virus. In an earlier analysis of around 500 of the donors, most TCR beta V segments appeared in productive rearrangements about 87% or about 30% of the time, broadly matching IMGT annotations. Correlated functional status among segregating V segments might be attributable to linkage disequilibrium, but an unknown experimental factor could not be ruled out. In a later analysis, TCR association rates were found to vary across HLA loci, with the most associated TCRs seen for DRB1 alleles and the fewest for HLA-C alleles. Most CMV-associated TCR beta chains appeared to be HLA-restricted in a later analysis, and the HLA associations seemed to be driven largely by CMV exposure. A later analysis associated 17,000 or so TCR beta sequences with specific HLA alleles at a false discovery rate of 0.05. A further reported finding was that TCR beta sequences accurately predicted the HLA-A and HLA-B alleles for most subjects in the first cohort. In a later genetic analysis, fewer N-insertions in productive TCRs were reported among donors in an Asian-associated ancestry cluster than the approximately 670-donor mean. In a later analysis, HLA-associated TCR beta chains showed more clonal expansion and lower generation probabilities than non-associated chains that were equally common. A cluster of highly shared sequence variants was judged likely to be a technical artifact of the sequencing pipeline. In both the original and validation cohorts, the classifier was reported to diagnose cytomegalovirus status with high specificity and sensitivity. Most TCR sequences were seen in very few donors, while some public TCRs were found in many individuals. In a later genetic analysis, a missense DCLRE1C variant was associated with V-gene and J-gene trimming of TCR beta chains, and the association was replicated in an independent cohort. The authors suggested that the approach could potentially be generalized to other disease states and immunological phenotypes. The presence/absence analyses assumed that sequencing depth was roughly uniform across donors, and that assumption may not be true. When HLA alleles, especially DR and DQ, strongly co-occurred, attributing TCR associations to individual alleles was difficult. The only immune exposure information available for the cohort was CMV serostatus. Only TCR beta chains were sequenced in this cohort, and the absence of alpha or paired-chain data limited detectable features. The 87-base-pair reads could not distinguish some IMGT-functional V segments, including TRBV6-2 and TRBV6-3, so those segments were excluded. In vitro tests confirmed that a few of the cytomegalovirus-associated TCR beta chains recognize cytomegalovirus antigens. Because some donors lacked HLA typing at each locus, the association tests relied only on the typed subset.

The cohort comprised around 700 healthy bone marrow donors. At the time of sampling, every cohort member was nominally healthy, though immune exposures that went unrecorded were likely present. The donor tested CMV seronegative and was one of the 352 seronegative cohort members. Each donor provided a peripheral blood sample, and peripheral blood mononuclear cells were used for TCR beta sequencing. Genomic DNA extraction from the blood cell samples was performed with the Qiagen DNeasy Blood Extraction Kit. Recombination connected TRBV7-8 to TRBJ2-7, and 8 junctional nucleotides match TRBD1. Sequencing was done on a sample of PBMCs. This TCR was recovered from a woman in her sixties or seventies in good health and CMV-seronegative. Here is the DNA: TGTGCCAGCAGGCCCTCCAGGGGGCCGTTCGTCGAGCAGTACTTC. Translation gives CASRPSRGPFVEQYF.